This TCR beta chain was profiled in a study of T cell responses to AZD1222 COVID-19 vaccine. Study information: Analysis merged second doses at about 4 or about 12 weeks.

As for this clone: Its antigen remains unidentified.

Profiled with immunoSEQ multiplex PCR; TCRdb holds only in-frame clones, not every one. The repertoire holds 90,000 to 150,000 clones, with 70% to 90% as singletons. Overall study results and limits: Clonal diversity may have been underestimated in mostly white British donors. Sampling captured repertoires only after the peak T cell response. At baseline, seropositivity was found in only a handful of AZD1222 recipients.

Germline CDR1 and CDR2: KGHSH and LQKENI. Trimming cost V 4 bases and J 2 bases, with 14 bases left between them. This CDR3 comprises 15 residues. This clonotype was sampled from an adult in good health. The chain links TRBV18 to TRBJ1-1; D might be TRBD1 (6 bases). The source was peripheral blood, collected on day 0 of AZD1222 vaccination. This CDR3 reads CASSRRMTGNTEAFF. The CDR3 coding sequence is TGTGCCAGCTCACGACGCATGACAGGAAACACTGAAGCTTTCTTT.